The 10 T cell receptor beta chains in this list originate from one sample, sequenced in a study of long-term antiretroviral therapy in people with HIV. Version v3.0 of the immunoSEQ assay was performed at survey level. Only in-frame clones appear in the TCRdb table, and some are missing; sequencing was by immunoSEQ multiplex PCR. The table lists tens of thousands of clones, more than 75% of them singletons, with under 4% in the top ten. The sample here was unsorted PBMCs, taken 2.3 years after starting antiretroviral therapy. The receptors originated from a man in his sixties with HIV.

This clone has a handful of counts. V is TRBV7-9 and J is TRBJ2-3; 7 bases line up with TRBD1. Germline V CDR1 and CDR2: SEHNR, FQNEAQ (reference sequence). J lost 5 bases, V lost 4 bases, and 12 bases had no gene match. This CDR3 is built from 16 residues. Here the CDR3 reads CASSSQTGQDVDTQYF. DNA of the CDR3: TGTGCCAGCAGCTCGCAGACCGGACAGGATGTAGATACGCAGTATTTT.

V gene TRBV9 combines with J gene TRBJ1-4, with D tentatively TRBD1 (6 bases). The CDR3 is 13 residues long. The V and J ends lost 4 bases and 4 bases respectively, with 8 bases between them. Looked up from germline, CDR1 is SGDLS and CDR2 is YYNGEE. CDR3: CASSKTGNEKLFF. CDR3 DNA sequence: TGTGCCAGCAGCAAGACAGGTAATGAAAAACTGTTTTTT.

The rearrangement joins TRBV7-2 to TRBJ1-2, with TRBD1 identical over 8 bases. The CDR3 is 15 amino acids. Germline CDR1 is SGHTA and CDR2 is FQGNSA. Trimming at V came to 0 bases and at J to 3 bases, leaving 3 bases not matched to a gene. The CDR3 DNA follows: TGTGCCAGCAGCTTAGCTACAGGGGGGGACTATGGCTACACCTTC. Translated, it gives CASSLATGGDYGYTF.

V gene TRBV28 combines with J gene TRBJ1-1, with 8 bases lining up with TRBD1. The CDR3 totals 15 residues. The junction had 9 bases not matched to a gene; V was cut back by 5 bases and J by 4 bases. CDR1 is MDHEN, CDR2 SYDVKM, per germline. The DNA for the CDR3 is TGTGCCAGCAGTGCCCAACAGGGGGGAGGCACTGAAGCTTTCTTT. Its translation: CASSAQQGGGTEAFF.

The chain combines TRBV7-7 with TRBJ1-1; the D is unclear. Trimming left V 1 base short and J 5 bases short, with 8 bases between. This CDR3 is 13 amino acids long. CDR1 is SSHAT and CDR2 is FNYEAQ in the germline V gene (reference sequence). The CDR3 reads CASSLGVGTEAFF. The DNA for the CDR3 is TGTGCCAGCAGCTTAGGGGTGGGGACTGAAGCTTTCTTT.

The chain links TRBV9 to TRBJ2-3; no definite D call. The CDR3 loop spans 12 amino acids. The V end was cut by 0 bases, the J end by 4 bases, with 3 bases between. Germline assignment: CDR1 SGDLS and CDR2 YYNGEE. The CDR3: CASSVEADTQYF. The CDR3 nucleotides read TGTGCCAGCAGCGTAGAAGCAGATACGCAGTATTTT.

This chain joins TRBV18 and TRBJ1-2; 8 nucleotides align to TRBD1. The CDR3 sequence is 14 residues long. Germline V gives CDR1 KGHSH, CDR2 LQKENI. V shed 6 bases and J 3 bases; nucleotides not matched to a gene: 6. For the CDR3, the DNA is TGTGCCAGCTCGAAGACAGGGGTAGACTATGGCTACACCTTC. The encoded protein is CASSKTGVDYGYTF.

This clone was picked up one time. This sequence joins TRBV18 and TRBJ2-5, with D perhaps TRBD1 (6 bases). Germline CDR1 reads KGHSH; CDR2 reads LQKENI. V was clipped by 4 bases and J by 4 bases, with 16 bases between them. The CDR3 spans 15 residues. The chain's CDR3 is CASSRPGQARETQYF. The DNA of the CDR3 is TGTGCCAGCTCACGCCCGGGACAAGCTCGAGAGACCCAGTACTTC.

The chain uses TRBV10-2 and TRBJ2-7; D not resolved. V dropped 3 bases and J dropped 4 bases, with 4 bases sitting between them. CDR1 is WSHSY, CDR2 SAAADI, per germline. This CDR3 is built from 11 residues. CDR3 DNA sequence: TGCGCCAGCAGTGACCCGTACGAGCAGTACTTC. Protein: CASSDPYEQYF.

The genes are TRBV19 and TRBJ2-3; D gene uncertain. This CDR3 has 17 residues. With 3 bases removed from V and 3 bases from J, the gap between germline ends came to 19 bases. The germline CDR1 and CDR2 sequences are LNHDA and SQIVND (reference sequence). The CDR3 region has the DNA TGTGCCAGTAGTATTTCTGGCCCTGAACGGACGACAGATACGCAGTATTTT. This gives the protein CASSISGPERTTDTQYF.